The TCR beta chain described here comes from a study of CD8 T cells in ankylosing spondylitis. General study findings and limits: Ankylosing spondylitis blood appeared to be characterized by a TCR beta motif of 8 or 9 highly homologous variants.

Trimming took 0 bases from V and 5 from J; bases not matched to a gene: 2. Per the germline V gene, CDR1 is LGHDT and CDR2 is YNNKEL (reference sequence). CDR3 size: 15 residues. TCR beta libraries were made by quantitative 5'-RACE with molecular barcodes. MiXCR, applied by TCRdb to the 5' RACE reads, yields one record per CDR3 protein. The table shows approximately 520,000 distinct CDR3 sequences, with approximately 5.3% occurring only once. Turning to this clonotype: Its antigen is as yet unknown.

This rearrangement joins TRBV3-1 to TRBJ2-1; TRBD2 matches 9 bases. Material: blood, either unsorted or a sorted T cell fraction (not recorded which). This receptor was obtained from a male donor with ankylosing spondylitis. Here the CDR3 reads CASSQDSSGDNEQFF. In DNA, the CDR3 is TGTGCCAGCAGCCAAGATTCTAGCGGGGACAATGAGCAGTTCTTC.